Listed below are T cell receptor beta chains from one sample, sequenced in a study of T cell responses to AZD1222 COVID-19 vaccine. Sequencing was performed with immunoSEQ multiplex PCR; in TCRdb, only in-frame clones are kept and a portion is missing. This sample yields roughly 98,000 clones, of which about nine tenths are seen a single time; roughly 15% belongs to the top ten. The sample was peripheral blood, taken 28 days after the second AZD1222 dose. The receptors derive from an adult who received the AZD1222 COVID-19 vaccine. CDR3s include the opening cysteine and the closing phenylalanine or tryptophan. D genes are given only for firm matches. Only part of the rows carry a size: once, few, many, or a class if the clone is expanded.

V gene	clone size	J gene	D gene	CDR3 DNA	CDR3 protein
TRBV9	once	TRBJ2-2	TRBD2	TGTGCCAGCAGCCTCACCGGGACTAGCGGGAAGAAAGCACACCGGGGAGCTGTTTTT	CASSLTGTSGKKAHRGAVF
TRBV5-4	NA	TRBJ1-2	NA	TGTGCCAGCAGCTTTCTCGGAGACTATGGCTACACCTTC	CASSFLGDYGYTF
TRBV10-3	NA	TRBJ1-6	NA	TGTGCCATCAGTGAGTCGAATTCACCCCTCCACTTT	CAISESNSPLHF
TRBV6-5	NA	TRBJ1-2	NA	TGTGCCAGCAGAACAGCGATGGAGAAGCTTTATGGCTACACCTTC	CASRTAMEKLYGYTF
TRBV5-1	once	TRBJ1-5	TRBD1	TGCGCCAGCAGCTTGGTTCCAGGGGGGAATCAGCCCCAGCATTTT	CASSLVPGGNQPQHF
TRBV19	NA	TRBJ2-5	NA	TGTGCCAGTAGTAAGGCCGGCCTTCAAGAGACCCAGTACTTC	CASSKAGLQETQYF
TRBV3-1/TRBV3-2	NA	TRBJ2-7	TRBD1	TGTGCCAGCAGCCAAGTTGGCAGGGGGCGCGACGAGCAGTACTTC	CASSQVGRGRDEQYF
TRBV5-5	NA	TRBJ2-2	TRBD1	TGTGCCAGCAGCCCACCGGACAGGGTCACCGGGGAGCTGTTTTTT	CASSPPDRVTGELFF
TRBV28	NA	TRBJ2-1	NA	TGTGCCAGCAGTTTTGGTTACAATGAGCAGTTCTTC	CASSFGYNEQFF
TRBV5-1	NA	TRBJ1-5	NA	TGCGCCAGCAGCTTGGGGACAGACAATCAGCCCCAGCATTTT	CASSLGTDNQPQHF
TRBV12-3/TRBV12-4	NA	TRBJ1-2	NA	TGTGCCAGCTGGAATGGGGGTGGCTACACCTTC	CASWNGGGYTF
TRBV10-2	NA	TRBJ2-3	NA	TGCGCCAGCAGTGGAGGCACTAGCACAGATACGCAGTATTTT	CASSGGTSTDTQYF
TRBV5-1	NA	TRBJ1-4	NA	TGCGCCAGCAGCTTGGCCCTGGGGGGGTCGACGGAAAAACTGTTTTTT	CASSLALGGSTEKLFF
TRBV12-3/TRBV12-4	NA	TRBJ1-2	NA	TGTGCCAGCAGTTTAGGCCGGACCTATGGCTACACCTTC	CASSLGRTYGYTF
TRBV19	once	TRBJ2-1	NA	TGTGCCAGTAGCCAAAGACAAAAGCAGTTCTTC	CASSQRQKQFF
TRBV5-1	NA	TRBJ2-5	TRBD2	TGCGCCAGCAGCTGGACTAGCGGGTCCCAAGAGACCCAGTACTTC	CASSWTSGSQETQYF
TRBV5-1	NA	TRBJ1-2	NA	TGCGCCAGCAGCTTGGAGGGTAACTATGGCTACACCTTC	CASSLEGNYGYTF
TRBV19	NA	TRBJ1-1	NA	TGTGCCAGTAGATTCGGACCTGAAGCTTTCTTT	CASRFGPEAFF
TRBV19	NA	TRBJ2-7	NA	TGTGCCAGTTCAGGCAGGGGAAAGAATGGACTTACCTTC	CASSGRGKNGLTF
TRBV5-1	NA	TRBJ2-1	TRBD2	TGCGCCAGCAGCTTGGTACTAGCGGGAGACAATGAGCAGTTCTTC	CASSLVLAGDNEQFF
TRBV18	NA	TRBJ2-1	TRBD2	TGTGCCACCGGGGGGGGGCCCCGGCACAATGAGCAGTTCTTC	CATGGGPRHNEQFF
TRBV27	NA	TRBJ1-1	NA	TGTGCCAGCAGTTTATTTCGGGCCGGGACTGAAGCTTTCTTT	CASSLFRAGTEAFF
TRBV29-1	NA	TRBJ2-7	NA	TGCAGCGTTGAAGATCGACCAACCGGGGATTCAGAGCAGTACTTC	CSVEDRPTGDSEQYF
TRBV3-1/TRBV3-2	NA	TRBJ2-7	TRBD1	TGTGCCAGCAGCCAAAGGGGACAGGGGAGCGAAGGGGAGCAGTACTTC	CASSQRGQGSEGEQYF
TRBV7-9	NA	TRBJ1-4	TRBD1	TGTGCCAGCAGCTTGACAGGGGATGTTGAAAAACTGTTTTTT	CASSLTGDVEKLFF
TRBV6-1	NA	TRBJ1-5	NA	TGTGCCAGCAGTGAAGTAGGAACCAATCAGCCCCAGCATTTT	CASSEVGTNQPQHF
TRBV5-1	once	TRBJ1-2	TRBD1	TGCGCCAGCAGCCCGGGACAGGGGAACTATGGCTACACCTTC	CASSPGQGNYGYTF
TRBV5-1	NA	TRBJ2-2	TRBD2	TGCGCCAGCAGCAAGGGGACTAGCGGCCTCACCGGGGAGCTGTTTTTT	CASSKGTSGLTGELFF
TRBV5-8	NA	TRBJ1-1	NA	TGTGCCAGCAGCTTGGACAGCTCAAGGAACACTGAAGCTTTCTTT	CASSLDSSRNTEAFF
TRBV28	few	TRBJ1-2	TRBD1	TGTGCCAGCCTCTCCATGGGAGCAGGGGGCAACTATGGCTACACCTTC	CASLSMGAGGNYGYTF
TRBV5-1	NA	TRBJ2-2	NA	TGCGCCAGCAGCTGGGGTACTGGTAACACCGGGGAGCTGTTTTTT	CASSWGTGNTGELFF
TRBV28	NA	TRBJ2-1	TRBD2	TGTGCCAGCAGTTCACTTAGCGGGGGGGATTACAATGAGCAGTTCTTC	CASSSLSGGDYNEQFF